Each of the 7 T cell receptor beta chains below was sequenced from the same sample in a study of Ad26.COV2.S vaccination and SARS-CoV-2 variants. Noted treatment: 15 to 20 received Ad26.COV2.S at low or high dose, single or two shots; 5 received placebo; per-sample allocation not given. At day 63 after the first vaccine or placebo injection, samples were drawn. Assay used: immunoSEQ multiplex PCR; TCRdb lists only in-frame clones, some missing. Of hundreds of thousands of clones listed, 80% to 90% are singletons. The sample consisted of peripheral blood, taken in a trial of Ad26.COV2.S vaccine versus placebo. The receptors were sampled from a person between 18 and 65 years old who received the Ad26.COV2.S COVID-19 vaccine or a placebo.

The V and J genes are TRBV5-1 and TRBJ2-5; tentatively, D is TRBD2 (6 bases). V lost 1 base and J lost 4, with 11 bases in between. This CDR3 has 14 amino acids. Germline CDR1 SGHRS, CDR2 YFSETQ. CDR3 sequence: CASSLSLARETQYF. The CDR3 coding sequence is TGCGCCAGCAGCTTGAGCCTAGCGAGAGAGACCCAGTACTTC. The full variable domain, completed using reference TRBV5-1 and TRBJ2-5, is KAGVTQTPRYLIKTRGQQVTLSCSPISGHRSVSWYQQTPGQGLQFLFEYFSETQRNKGNFPGRFSGRQFSNSRSEMNVSTLELGDSALYLCASSLSLARETQYFGPGTRLLVL.

In this sample, this clone turned up a few times. This chain connects TRBV15 to TRBJ2-7; weak D call: TRBD2 (7 bases). The CDR3 extends over 16 amino acids. Germline V lookup: CDR1 LNHNV, CDR2 YYDKDF (reference sequence). The V end was cut by 3 bases, the J end by 0 bases, with 15 bases between. The CDR3 reads CATSSDFAGASYEQYF. The DNA for the CDR3 is TGTGCCACCAGCAGCGATTTTGCGGGGGCCTCCTACGAGCAGTACTTC.

In this sample, this clone turned up once. The chain carries TRBV6-5 and TRBJ2-7; D unclear. The germline V gene has CDR1 MNHEY and CDR2 SVGAGI. V was shortened by 2 bases and J by 4 bases, with 12 bases between the two germline ends. This CDR3 region has 14 residues. In DNA form, the CDR3 reads TGTGCCAGCAGTTACATTCTGGGCGAATACGAGCAGTACTTC. It specifies CASSYILGEYEQYF.

The chain links TRBV9 to TRBJ1-2; unclear D gene. The CDR3 contains 14 residues. The V and J ends lost 0 bases and 2 bases respectively, with 8 bases between them. Looked up from germline, CDR1 is SGDLS and CDR2 is YYNGEE. For the CDR3, the DNA is TGTGCCAGCAGCGTAGTTGGAGGGAACTATGGCTACACCTTC. It encodes CASSVVGGNYGYTF.

V and J are TRBV7-9 and TRBJ2-7; 8 positions match TRBD1. This CDR3 has 16 residues. V lost 6 bases to trimming and J lost 3 bases; unmatched junction nucleotides: 13. CDR1 SEHNR and CDR2 FQNEAQ come from the germline V gene (reference sequence). CDR3 in amino acids: CASRESGQADDYEQYF. In nucleotides, the CDR3 is TGTGCCAGCAGGGAGTCGGGACAGGCGGACGACTACGAGCAGTACTTC.

The chain combines TRBV5-1 with TRBJ2-3; no clear D gene. CDR3 length: 15 residues. CDR1 is SGHRS, CDR2 YFSETQ, per germline. With 4 bases removed from V and 4 bases from J, the gap between germline ends came to 16 bases. The chain's CDR3 is CASSPDASGPDTQYF. CDR3 bases: TGCGCCAGCAGCCCAGACGCCTCGGGCCCAGATACGCAGTATTTT.

The chain recombines TRBV7-3 with TRBJ1-1, with TRBD1 matching over 10 bases. This CDR3 spans 15 amino acids. Germline assignment: CDR1 SGHTA and CDR2 FQGTGA. Losses at the gene ends were 5 bases for V and 5 bases for J; bases not matched to a gene: 8. CDR3 loop: CASSRTDRGDTEAFF. CDR3 DNA: TGTGCCAGCAGCCGAACGGACAGGGGGGATACTGAAGCTTTCTTT.